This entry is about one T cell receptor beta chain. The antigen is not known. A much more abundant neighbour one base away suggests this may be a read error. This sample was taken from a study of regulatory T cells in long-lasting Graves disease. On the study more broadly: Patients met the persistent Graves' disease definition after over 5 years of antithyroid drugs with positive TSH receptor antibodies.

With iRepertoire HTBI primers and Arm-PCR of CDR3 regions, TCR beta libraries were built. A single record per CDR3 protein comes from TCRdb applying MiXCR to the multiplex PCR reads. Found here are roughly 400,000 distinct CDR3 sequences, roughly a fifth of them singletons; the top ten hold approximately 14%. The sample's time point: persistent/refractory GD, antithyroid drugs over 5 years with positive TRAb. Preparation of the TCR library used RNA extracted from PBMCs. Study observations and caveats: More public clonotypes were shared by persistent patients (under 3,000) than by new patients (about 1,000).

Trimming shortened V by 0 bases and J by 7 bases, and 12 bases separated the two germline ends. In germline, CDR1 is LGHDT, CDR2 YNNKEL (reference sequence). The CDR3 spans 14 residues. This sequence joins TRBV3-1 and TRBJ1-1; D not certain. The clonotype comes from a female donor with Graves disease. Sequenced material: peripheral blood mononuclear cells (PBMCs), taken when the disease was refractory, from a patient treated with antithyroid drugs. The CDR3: CASSQEPDTVEAFF. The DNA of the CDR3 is TGTGCCAGCAGCCAAGAACCCGACACTGTTGAAGCTTTCTTT.